Listed below are T cell receptor beta chains from one sample, sequenced in a study of Ad26.COV2.S vaccination and SARS-CoV-2 variants. The method was immunoSEQ multiplex PCR; TCRdb's version includes in-frame clones alone and lacks a portion of them. Found here are some 340,000 clones, just under 85% of them singletons; the top ten hold 2.1%. The sample consisted of peripheral blood, taken in a trial of Ad26.COV2.S vaccine versus placebo. The receptor set was obtained from a person between 18 and 65 years old who received the Ad26.COV2.S COVID-19 vaccine or a placebo. The CDR3 runs from the conserved cysteine through the conserved F or W. A D gene is named only where the DNA matches it firmly. Part of the rows lack a size; the others show once, few, many or a class for expanded clones.

clone_size j_call v_call cdr3_length d_call cdr3_nt cdr3_aa
. TRBJ2-2 TRBV5-6 18 TRBD2 TGTGCCAGCAGCTTGGAACTAGCGGGGGCCATGAACACCGGGGAGCTGTTTTTT CASSLELAGAMNTGELFF
few TRBJ1-6 TRBV19 15 TRBD1 TGTGCCAGTAGCCCAGGACAGGGAATTAATTCACCCCTCCACTTT CASSPGQGINSPLHF
. TRBJ1-2 TRBV6-1 12 . TGTGCCAGCAGTGAACAGGGTTCCGGCTACACCTTC CASSEQGSGYTF
. TRBJ2-7 TRBV11-2 13 . TGTGCCAGCAGCTTAGTGGTGGGGTACGAGCAGTACTTC CASSLVVGYEQYF
once TRBJ1-2 TRBV7-3 15 TRBD1 TGTGCCAGCAGCGCCCAGACAGGGTTAGACTATGGCTACACCTTC CASSAQTGLDYGYTF
. TRBJ1-2 TRBV5-6 13 TRBD1 TGTGCCAGCAGCTTCGATCAGGGGGACGGCTACACCTTC CASSFDQGDGYTF
. TRBJ1-6 TRBV5-4 16 TRBD1 TGTGCCAGCAGCTCTGCGACAGGGAGATTGGGGTCACCCCTCCACTTT CASSSATGRLGSPLHF
. TRBJ1-2 TRBV5-1 17 . TGCGCCAGCAGCTTGAATTCCGAGAGGGAAACGGACTATGGCTACACCTTC CASSLNSERETDYGYTF
. TRBJ1-1 TRBV5-1 13 . TGCGCCAGCAGCTCGCAAGCGAACACTGAAGCTTTCTTT CASSSQANTEAFF
. TRBJ2-7 TRBV21-1 15 . TGTGCCAGCAGCCTACTGGGCAGGCAAATCTACGAGCAGTACTTC CASSLLGRQIYEQYF
. TRBJ1-3 TRBV10-2 14 . TGCGCCAGTGGGAGGGCAGGGGACGGAAACACCATATATTTT CASGRAGDGNTIYF
. TRBJ2-6 TRBV6-5 16 . TGTGCCAGCAGTTACGCGGCGGTGACTGGGGCCAACGTCCTGACTTTC CASSYAAVTGANVLTF
few TRBJ1-3 TRBV27 16 . TGTGCCAGCAGTTCCTCCGGGCCCCAAAATCGAAACACCATATATTTT CASSSSGPQNRNTIYF
. TRBJ2-3 TRBV20-1 11 . TGCAGTGCGTTGTGGGCAGATACGCAGTATTTT CSALWADTQYF
. TRBJ2-1 TRBV6-5 12 . TGTGCCAGCAGCCCGACCCACAATGAGCAGTTCTTC CASSPTHNEQFF
. TRBJ1-1 TRBV5-4 14 . TGTGCCAGCAGCCGGGCGGATGGGGTCACTGAAGCTTTCTTT CASSRADGVTEAFF
. TRBJ2-4 TRBV10-3 15 . TGTGCCATCAGTGAGTCGAATAGACCTGGGGACATTCAGTACTTC CAISESNRPGDIQYF
. TRBJ1-1 TRBV5-8 13 . TGTGCCAGCAGCTACGGGGGATCAACTGAAGCTTTCTTT CASSYGGSTEAFF
. TRBJ1-5 TRBV28 14 . TGTGCCAGCAGTTTAATCCCGGGCAATCAGCCCCAGCATTTT CASSLIPGNQPQHF
. TRBJ2-7 TRBV7-9 17 . TGTGCCAGCAGCTTAGACCCAGGCACGCTACTAAACTACGAGCAGTACTTC CASSLDPGTLLNYEQYF
. TRBJ1-6 TRBV5-1 14 TRBD1 TGCGCCAGCTCGGGAGGGGGCGAAAATTCACCCCTCCACTTT CASSGGGENSPLHF
. TRBJ1-2 TRBV19 14 . TGTGCCAGTAGTCTAGTGGGGGGGGCTTCTGGCTACACCTTC CASSLVGGASGYTF
few TRBJ1-5 TRBV5-5 14 TRBD1 TGTGCCAGCAGCGGGGGGACAGGGGATCAGCCCCAGCATTTT CASSGGTGDQPQHF
. TRBJ1-5 TRBV3-1/TRBV3-2 15 . TGTGCCAGCAGCCAAGATCTGACAGAGAATCAGCCCCAGCATTTT CASSQDLTENQPQHF
. TRBJ2-3 TRBV4-1 16 TRBD1 TGCGCCAGCAGCCCCCGGAGGACAGGGAGCACAGATACGCAGTATTTT CASSPRRTGSTDTQYF
many TRBJ1-2 TRBV2 12 . TGTGCCAGCAGCGTTGGGGTCTATGGCTACACCTTC CASSVGVYGYTF
. TRBJ2-3 TRBV28 14 . TGTGCCAGCAGTGACCTGAAAGGGCCAGATACGCAGTATTTT CASSDLKGPDTQYF
. TRBJ2-7 TRBV5-1 17 TRBD2 TGCGCCAGCAGCCCACCGGGACTAGCGGGGGGGCCCTACGAGCAGTACTTC CASSPPGLAGGPYEQYF
. TRBJ1-5 TRBV19 15 TRBD1 TGTGCCAGTAGTGTACCGGGACAGAGTAATCAGCCCCAGCATTTT CASSVPGQSNQPQHF
. TRBJ1-2 TRBV19 15 . TGTGCCAGTAGCGCAGAGAATAAAGCTAACTATGGCTACACCTTC CASSAENKANYGYTF
. TRBJ2-1 TRBV2 13 . TGTGCCAGCAGCCGGGACGGATCCAATGAGCAGTTCTTC CASSRDGSNEQFF
. TRBJ2-7 TRBV6-5 13 . TGTGCCTGCCGGGACGGAGACTCCTACGAGCAGTACTTC CACRDGDSYEQYF
. TRBJ2-3 TRBV7-6 15 TRBD2 TGTGCCAGCAGCTTAGCGCGTAACGGGGGGGATACGCAGTATTTT CASSLARNGGDTQYF
. TRBJ2-2 TRBV5-1 17 TRBD1 TGCGCCAGCAGCTTGGGGTTGGGCCAGGGGGCCACCGGGGAGCTGTTTTTT CASSLGLGQGATGELFF
. TRBJ2-5 TRBV28 13 . TGTGCCAGCAGCTTCGGATGGGAGGAGACCCAGTACTTC CASSFGWEETQYF
. TRBJ1-4 TRBV18 16 . TGTGCCAGCTCACCACCGTGGGCTGCAACTAATGAAAAACTGTTTTTT CASSPPWAATNEKLFF
. TRBJ1-2 TRBV6-6 16 TRBD1 TGTGCCAGCAGTTACCCCGAACAGGGGGCGCTGAATGGCTACACCTTC CASSYPEQGALNGYTF
few TRBJ2-2 TRBV6-5 14 . TGTGCCAGCCGCCAAACAGGAAACACCGGGGAGCTGTTTTTT CASRQTGNTGELFF
. TRBJ1-5 TRBV10-1 14 TRBD1 TGCGCCAGCCCCGGGACAGGGCGTAATCAGCCCCAGCATTTT CASPGTGRNQPQHF
. TRBJ1-2 TRBV5-4 13 . TGTGCCAGCAGCTTGGACCGGGCGCACGGCTACACCTTC CASSLDRAHGYTF
once TRBJ1-2 TRBV28 12 . TGTGCCAGCAGTTTAGTCCGCTATGGCTACACCTTC CASSLVRYGYTF
. TRBJ1-5 TRBV4-1 18 . TGCGCCAGCAGCCGAACGACGACCAGGGATGGGAGCAATCAGCCCCAGCATTTT CASSRTTTRDGSNQPQHF
. TRBJ2-3 TRBV6-5 15 . TGTGCCAGCAGTTACCTTGGGGGTAGCACAGATACGCAGTATTTT CASSYLGGSTDTQYF
. TRBJ1-4 TRBV29-1 15 TRBD1 TGCAGCGTTGCCAGGGGGCTCGCAACTAATGAAAAACTGTTTTTT CSVARGLATNEKLFF
. TRBJ1-1 TRBV5-1 14 . TGCGCCAGCAGCTTGAACGGGGGCGGGACTGAAGCTTTCTTT CASSLNGGGTEAFF
. TRBJ1-4 TRBV19 16 . TGTGCCAGTAGTCCGGATCACGCGTTTACTAATGAAAAACTGTTTTTT CASSPDHAFTNEKLFF
. TRBJ1-2 TRBV2 13 . TGTGCCAGCAGTGAACGGGCAGGGTCTGGCTACACCTTC CASSERAGSGYTF
. TRBJ2-2 TRBV19 15 . TGTGCCAGTAGTATAGGGGACCGCTACACCGGGGAGCTGTTTTTT CASSIGDRYTGELFF
. TRBJ2-7 TRBV11-3 16 TRBD2 TGTGCCAGCAGCTCGACCCTCATTAGCGGGGGGGAAGAGCAGTACTTC CASSSTLISGGEEQYF
. TRBJ1-4 TRBV5-1 12 . TGCGCCAGCAGTATGGAAGATGAAAAACTGTTTTTT CASSMEDEKLFF
. TRBJ2-7 TRBV7-7 15 TRBD1 TGTGCCAGCAGCTTAGACCCGGACAGGGGCCACGAGCAGTACTTC CASSLDPDRGHEQYF
. TRBJ2-1 TRBV20-1 11 . TGCAGTGCTAGAGCCCCTACTGAGCAGTTCTTC CSARAPTEQFF
once TRBJ1-1 TRBV19 17 . TGTGCCAGTAGTATTAAGGGGCCAGAAAACATGAACACTGAAGCTTTCTTT CASSIKGPENMNTEAFF
. TRBJ2-1 TRBV9 14 . TGTGCCAGCAGCGTATGGTCTAACCACAATGAGCAGTTCTTC CASSVWSNHNEQFF
. TRBJ1-3 TRBV7-2 15 TRBD1 TGTGCCAGCAGCCTTACAGGGGGCGCAGGAAACACCATATATTTT CASSLTGGAGNTIYF